Below, 17 T cell receptor beta chains from the same sample are listed, as sequenced in a study of glioma-infiltrating T cells after dendritic cell vaccination. Time point here: after dendritic cell vaccination, including at tumor progression/relapse. Using immunoSEQ multiplex PCR, the repertoire was profiled, and TCRdb retains in-frame clones only, with some absent. Of 75,000 to 95,000 clones in the sample, 87% were seen once. This sample comprised blood, obtained after dendritic cell vaccination. The receptors here all came from a human donor with glioblastoma.

CDR3 coding DNA: TGTGCCAGCAGCTCGCCGGACAGACCCTACGAGCAGTACTTC. Amino acids: CASSSPDRPYEQYF. The chain recombines TRBV7-9 with TRBJ2-7, with D perhaps TRBD1 (6 bases). Germline V lookup: CDR1 SEHNR, CDR2 FQNEAQ (reference sequence). The V gene lost 4 bases and the J gene lost 2 bases, with 12 bases spanning the gap. CDR3 size: 14 residues.

The rearrangement joins TRBV14 to TRBJ2-1; D gene unclear. Looked up from germline, CDR1 is SGHDN and CDR2 is FVKESK. CDR3 length equals 14 residues. Trimming cost V 4 bases and J 7 bases, with 14 bases left between them. In DNA form, the CDR3 reads TGTGCCAGCAGCCCAGACGGGTTGTGGAATGAGCAGTTCTTC. This gives the protein CASSPDGLWNEQFF.

The chain combines TRBV7-2 with TRBJ2-5; 7 nucleotides align to TRBD2. After removal of 5 bases from V and 5 bases from J, the junction contained 5 bases not matched to a gene. Germline CDR1 and CDR2: SGHTA and FQGNSA. This CDR3 spans 13 amino acids. CDR3 nucleotide sequence: TGTGCCAGCAGCCGAGCGGGGATGGAGACCCAGTACTTC. Amino acid sequence: CASSRAGMETQYF.

The V gene is TRBV6-5, the J gene TRBJ1-4, with TRBD1 identical over 7 bases. With 6 bases clipped from V and 8 bases from J, the junction kept 9 bases outside the gene matches. This CDR3 has 14 residues. In germline, CDR1 is MNHEY, CDR2 SVGAGI. CDR3 nucleotide sequence: TGTGCCAGCAGCCATACCGGGACAGCCGAAAAACTGTTTTTT. Translating it yields CASSHTGTAEKLFF.

The gene calls are TRBV28 and TRBJ1-4; D gene ambiguous. The V gene lost 5 bases and the J gene lost 15 bases, with 31 bases spanning the gap. Germline CDR1 reads MDHEN; CDR2 reads SYDVKM. CDR3 size: 17 residues. The CDR3 is CASSRRRNLSGTSMVFF. CDR3 DNA: TGTGCCAGCAGTCGCCGACGGAACCTGTCTGGAACTAGTATGGTGTTTTTT.

V usage is TRBV18 and J usage is TRBJ2-6, with D possibly matching TRBD2 (5 bases). In germline, CDR1 is KGHSH, CDR2 LQKENI. The ends were cut back, 4 bases at V and 1 base at J, with 17 bases in the middle. The CDR3 consists of 18 residues. This CDR3 is CASSQTGIAPSGANVLTF. The CDR3 DNA follows: TGTGCCAGCTCACAAACCGGGATTGCTCCTTCTGGGGCCAACGTCCTGACTTTC.

The chain combines TRBV5-4 with TRBJ2-7; 7 positions match TRBD1. V lost 1 base, J lost 0 bases, and 7 bases stayed unmatched. Looked up from germline, CDR1 is SGHNT and CDR2 is YYREEE (reference sequence). CDR3 size: 16 residues. CDR3 protein: CASSLNRGSHSYEQYF. CDR3 in DNA: TGTGCCAGCAGCTTGAACAGGGGATCCCACTCCTACGAGCAGTACTTC.

The chain recombines TRBV7-9 with TRBJ1-2; TRBD1 matches at 8 bases. The germline V gene encodes CDR1 SEHNR and CDR2 FQNEAQ (reference sequence). The trim removed 5 bases at V and 8 bases at J, leaving 13 bases unmatched. The CDR3 loop spans 15 amino acids. Here the CDR3 DNA reads TGTGCCAGCAGCCTAGAAGCCGGGACAGGAACGGGCTACACCTTC. It specifies CASSLEAGTGTGYTF.

The rearrangement links TRBV15 to TRBJ1-5, with TRBD1 as a possible D gene (5 bases). CDR3 size: 15 residues. With 5 bases removed from V and 1 base from J, the gap between germline ends came to 12 bases. Germline loops: CDR1 LNHNV, CDR2 YYDKDF (reference sequence). CDR3 nucleotide sequence: TGTGCCACCAGCTATGGTGGGGGGAGCAATCAGCCCCAGCATTTT. Translated, it gives CATSYGGGSNQPQHF.

Only a few counts were recorded for this clone. In the same sample, other DNA sequences code for this CDR3. This sequence joins TRBV25-1 and TRBJ2-5; TRBD2 matches 11 bases. The CDR3 consists of 16 residues. The trim removed 4 bases at V and 2 bases at J, leaving 6 bases unmatched. Germline V lookup: CDR1 MGHDK, CDR2 SYGVNS. The CDR3 is CASSGLLAGGQETQYF. CDR3 DNA: TGTGCCAGCAGTGGTCTGTTAGCGGGAGGGCAAGAGACCCAGTACTTC. The full variable domain, rest sourced from reference TRBV25-1 and TRBJ2-5, is EADIYQTPRYLVIGTGKKITLECSQTMGHDKMYWYQQDPGMELHLIHYSYGVNSTEKGDLSSESTVSRIRTEHFPLTLESARPSHTSQYLCASSGLLAGGQETQYFGPGTRLLVL.

This clone was seen a handful of times. This chain links TRBV2 with TRBJ2-2; D gene unclear. In germline, CDR1 is SNHLY, CDR2 FYNNEI. The CDR3 is 14 amino acids. V was trimmed by 2 bases and J by 6 bases, leaving 10 bases between them. The CDR3 DNA is TGTGCCAGCAGTGAATCGAATAGCCCCGGGGAGCTGTTTTTT. As protein: CASSESNSPGELFF.

CDR3 DNA: TGTGCCAGCAGAGTCGACAGGGGGTACACTGAAGCTTTCTTT. It yields the protein CASRVDRGYTEAFF. The chain has TRBV2 and TRBJ1-1; TRBD1 matches at 9 bases. The CDR3 runs 14 residues. V lost 6 bases, J lost 3 bases, and 5 bases stayed unmatched. Germline V gene lookup returns CDR1 SNHLY and CDR2 FYNNEI.

V is TRBV27 and J is TRBJ1-5; D is unclear. Germline V gene sequence: CDR1 MNHEY, CDR2 SMNVEV (reference sequence). The CDR3 consists of 16 residues. Deletions cut 5 bases from V and 5 bases from J, with 19 bases between. The CDR3 region has the DNA TGTGCCAGCAGTCCAAGCGAGGGTTCGATCCATCAGCCCCAGCATTTT. It is translated as CASSPSEGSIHQPQHF.

The V and J genes are TRBV9 and TRBJ2-3; 11 bases match TRBD2. The CDR3 is 15 residues long. The V gene's germline CDR1 is SGDLS and CDR2 YYNGEE. Trimming removed 4 bases from V and 1 base from J; junction bases left unmatched: 2. The CDR3 sequence: CASSTSGGGTDTQYF. Here the CDR3 DNA reads TGTGCCAGCAGCACTAGCGGGGGAGGCACAGATACGCAGTATTTT.

This clone was seen a handful of times. The chain uses TRBV7-3 and TRBJ2-6; D may be TRBD1 (5 bases). CDR3 length: 14 amino acids. Trimming removed 9 bases at V and 0 bases at J, with 9 bases between. Germline CDR1 is SGHTA and CDR2 is FQGTGA. The CDR3 protein is CASRQNSGANVLTF. In nucleotides, the CDR3 is TGTGCCAGTAGACAGAACTCTGGGGCCAACGTCCTGACTTTC. Combining the CDR3 with reference TRBV7-3 and TRBJ2-6 gives the whole variable domain GAGVSQTPSNKVTEKGKYVELRCDPISGHTALYWYRQSLGQGPEFLIYFQGTGAADDSGLPNDRFFAVRPEGSVSTLKIQRTERGDSAVYLCASRQNSGANVLTFGAGSRLTVL.

This chain joins TRBV5-1 and TRBJ2-6, with D possibly being TRBD1 (6 bases). CDR1 and CDR2 from the germline V gene are SGHRS and YFSETQ. The CDR3 spans 16 residues. V dropped 4 bases and J dropped 2 bases, with 13 bases sitting between them. CDR3 nucleotide sequence: TGCGCCAGCAGCAAAAGTTCAGGGGCTGGGGCCAACGTCCTGACTTTC. This translates into CASSKSSGAGANVLTF.

The V gene is TRBV7-2, the J gene TRBJ2-1, with TRBD1 matching over 8 bases. V shed 1 base, J shed 2 bases, and the junction held 4 bases outside the gene matches. Germline lookup yields CDR1 SGHTA and CDR2 FQGNSA. The CDR3 is made up of 16 amino acids. CDR3 bases: TGTGCCAGCAGCTTAGTTCCACAGGGGGCCTACAATGAGCAGTTCTTC. Its protein is CASSLVPQGAYNEQFF.